This T cell receptor beta chain was sequenced during a study of T cell responses to AZD1222 COVID-19 vaccine. Assay used: immunoSEQ multiplex PCR; TCRdb lists only in-frame clones, some missing. Seen here are approximately 61,000 clones, 81% observed once, and the top ten hold approximately 25%. Sequencing used peripheral blood, obtained 28 days after the second AZD1222 dose. The sequence came from an adult who received the AZD1222 COVID-19 vaccine.

As DNA, the CDR3 is TGTGCCAGCAGTCCGAGCAAGGGGACTAACTATGGCTACACCTTC. Protein: CASSPSKGTNYGYTF. The V call is TRBV27, the J call TRBJ1-2, with D perhaps TRBD1 (5 bases). This CDR3 comprises 15 residues. With 5 bases removed from V and 0 bases from J, the gap between germline ends came to 13 bases. From germline, CDR1 is MNHEY and CDR2 SMNVEV (reference sequence).